Included here is one TCR beta chain sequence, with context. Antigen: not known. This entry comes from a study of T-cell reconstitution after alpha-beta-depleted transplantation in children. It was with unique molecular identifiers that the TCRbeta library was prepared. TCRdb called the PCR reads again in MiXCR, with one record for every CDR3 protein. Among a few hundred thousand distinct CDR3 sequences listed, roughly 23% were seen once. CDR1 is KGHSH and CDR2 is LQKENI in the germline V gene. Trimming pared 3 bases from V and 3 bases from J, leaving 14 bases between. The CDR3 covers 16 residues. Study results and caveats: Diversity of TCRbeta at day 60 was high in some patients, arising from surviving recipient T cells and thymic progenitors.

The chain employs TRBV18 and TRBJ2-2, with D maybe TRBD1 (7 bases). This specimen consisted of PBMCs, obtained before TCRalphabeta/CD19-depleted stem cell transplant. The clonotype comes from a girl aged 2-10 years with Fanconi anemia, due to receive a stem cell transplant. DNA for the CDR3: TGTGCCAGCTCACCCAGGAGGGGGCGCGACACCGGGGAGCTGTTTTTT. It specifies CASSPRRGRDTGELFF.